This is a list of T cell receptor beta chains from one sample in a study of T cells after posttransplantation cyclophosphamide. Assay used: immunoSEQ multiplex PCR; TCRdb lists only in-frame clones, some missing. The sample has approximately 40,000 clones, 78% seen once. This specimen was CD4+ T cells sorted from blood, taken 1,800 to 2,000 days after a stem cell transplant with posttransplant cyclophosphamide. The receptors here all came from a female patient in her forties or fifties who received an allogeneic stem cell transplant from a related donor, was CMV-positive, and had no GVHD. Some T cells may have come from the graft donor. The CDR3 runs from the conserved cysteine through the conserved F or W. The D gene is left open where the match is weak. Not every row has a clone size; where given, it reads once, few, many or a size class.

V gene	clone size	D gene	J gene	CDR3 protein	CDR3 DNA
TRBV25-1	.	TRBD1	TRBJ2-7	CASSELGQGPSYEQYF	TGTGCCAGCAGTGAATTGGGACAGGGACCCTCCTACGAGCAGTACTTC
TRBV5-1	.	.	TRBJ1-1	CASSLASNTEAFF	TGCGCCAGCAGCTTGGCCTCGAACACTGAAGCTTTCTTT
TRBV9	.	TRBD1	TRBJ1-1	CASSPLAGGLMNTEAFF	TGTGCCAGCAGCCCCCTGGCAGGGGGCCTCATGAACACTGAAGCTTTCTTT
TRBV6-1	.	.	TRBJ1-2	CASSDREGLAYGYTF	TGTGCCAGCAGTGACAGGGAGGGGCTTGCTTATGGCTACACCTTC
TRBV5-4	.	.	TRBJ2-2	CASSLGHADTGELFF	TGTGCCAGCAGCCTAGGACACGCGGACACCGGGGAGCTGTTTTTT
TRBV7-9	.	TRBD1	TRBJ1-2	CASSLHSRGRNYNYGYTF	TGTGCCAGCAGCTTACACAGCAGGGGGCGAAACTATAACTATGGCTACACCTTC
TRBV5-4	once	.	TRBJ2-1	CASRAFGTGVNEQFF	TGTGCCAGCAGGGCATTTGGGACGGGAGTGAATGAGCAGTTCTTC
TRBV7-8	.	TRBD2	TRBJ2-7	CASSKSGTSGGLYEQYF	TGTGCCAGCAGCAAATCCGGGACTAGCGGGGGCCTATACGAGCAGTACTTC
TRBV7-2	.	.	TRBJ1-5	CASSSLGGRGNQPQHF	TGTGCCAGCAGCTCCCTCGGAGGGAGGGGCAATCAGCCCCAGCATTTT
TRBV5-1	.	.	TRBJ2-5	CASSVEGASKETQYF	TGCGCCAGCAGCGTCGAAGGAGCATCTAAGGAGACCCAGTACTTC
TRBV5-1	.	.	TRBJ2-5	CASSFDIQETQYF	TGCGCCAGCAGCTTTGACATTCAAGAGACCCAGTACTTC
TRBV11-2	.	TRBD1	TRBJ2-3	CASSSRGPDTQYF	TGTGCCAGCAGCTCCAGGGGGCCAGATACGCAGTATTTT
TRBV4-2	few	.	TRBJ1-4	CASSQAWGLDEKLFF	TGTGCCAGCAGCCAAGCGTGGGGACTAGATGAAAAACTGTTTTTT
TRBV18	once	.	TRBJ2-7	CASSPPLEIGAYEQYF	TGTGCCAGCTCACCACCCCTCGAGATAGGGGCCTACGAGCAGTACTTC
TRBV5-1	.	.	TRBJ2-2	CASSLRGGATGELFF	TGCGCCAGCAGCTTGAGGGGGGGCGCCACCGGGGAGCTGTTTTTT
TRBV5-5	.	TRBD1	TRBJ2-7	CASSFRDRSLSEQYF	TGTGCCAGCAGCTTCCGGGACAGGTCCTTAAGCGAGCAGTACTTC
TRBV4-2	.	.	TRBJ1-1	CASSHAQGNAEAFF	TGTGCCAGCAGCCATGCACAGGGTAACGCTGAAGCTTTCTTT
TRBV28	.	.	TRBJ1-2	CASNPTGLSPNDLSRYTF	TGTGCCAGCAACCCTACAGGTCTTTCCCCCAACGATCTTTCCCGCTACACCTTC
TRBV5-4	.	TRBD1	TRBJ1-4	CASSIGTGYTNEKLFF	TGTGCCAGCAGCATCGGGACAGGGTATACTAATGAAAAACTGTTTTTT
TRBV5-8	.	TRBD1	TRBJ1-6	CASSFLSGTEDSPLHF	TGTGCCAGCAGCTTTCTTTCCGGGACAGAGGATTCACCCCTCCACTTT
TRBV6-5	.	.	TRBJ2-7	CASVPGGSYEQYF	TGTGCCAGCGTTCCCGGCGGCTCCTACGAGCAGTACTTC
TRBV6-1	.	.	TRBJ1-5	CASRLFGTNQPQHF	TGTGCCAGCAGACTTTTTGGGACAAACCAGCCCCAGCATTTT
TRBV5-1	.	TRBD2	TRBJ2-5	CASSLEAGVRGKTQYF	TGCGCCAGCAGCTTGGAAGCGGGGGTGAGGGGAAAGACCCAGTACTTC
TRBV6-5	.	.	TRBJ2-3	CASSRTSYPGTQYF	TGTGCCAGCAGCCGTACTAGTTACCCCGGTACGCAGTATTTT
TRBV5-6	.	TRBD1	TRBJ1-1	CASSLGQGNEAFF	TGTGCCAGCAGCTTGGGACAGGGGAATGAAGCTTTCTTT
TRBV14	.	.	TRBJ2-7	CASSQAPRRGLLPPNSYEQYF	TGTGCCAGCAGCCAAGCACCGCGACGCGGACTCTTACCCCCCAACTCCTACGAGCAGTACTTC
TRBV15	.	.	TRBJ1-1	CATSRDRSAQQTTEAFF	TGTGCCACCAGCAGAGATAGGTCAGCACAACAGACCACTGAAGCTTTCTTT
TRBV27	few	TRBD1	TRBJ2-7	CASSPGQGLSYEQYF	TGTGCCAGCAGTCCTGGACAGGGTCTCTCCTACGAGCAGTACTTC
TRBV6-5	.	.	TRBJ1-3	CASMRGNTIYF	TGTGCCAGCATGAGGGGAAACACCATATATTTT
TRBV6-4	.	.	TRBJ1-6	CASSDSWSNSPLHF	TGTGCCAGCAGTGACAGCTGGTCGAATTCACCCCTCCACTTT
TRBV7-2	.	.	TRBJ2-3	CASSRGGTNTDTQYF	TGTGCCAGCAGCCGAGGGGGGACTAACACAGATACGCAGTATTTT
TRBV14	.	TRBD1	TRBJ2-1	CASSQPRTGARNEQFF	TGTGCCAGCAGCCAACCACGGACAGGGGCGCGCAATGAGCAGTTCTTC
TRBV5-1	.	TRBD1	TRBJ2-5	CASSITGAQETQYF	TGCGCCAGCAGCATCACAGGGGCCCAAGAGACCCAGTACTTC
TRBV27	.	TRBD1	TRBJ1-5	CASSPRTGWNQPQHF	TGTGCCAGCAGTCCTAGGACAGGGTGGAATCAGCCCCAGCATTTT
TRBV7-9	.	TRBD1	TRBJ2-2	CASSLIPGGSGELFF	TGTGCCAGCAGCTTAATTCCAGGGGGTTCCGGGGAGCTGTTTTTT
TRBV19	.	.	TRBJ2-7	CASSNDGNSYEQYF	TGTGCCAGTAGTAATGACGGGAATTCCTACGAGCAGTACTTC
TRBV5-1	.	TRBD1	TRBJ2-3	CASSLGFRGLSTDTQYF	TGCGCCAGCAGCTTGGGCTTCAGGGGGCTCAGCACAGATACGCAGTATTTT
TRBV6-1	.	.	TRBJ2-7	CASSNSFSYEQYF	TGTGCCAGCAGTAACAGTTTCTCCTACGAGCAGTACTTC
TRBV10-3	.	.	TRBJ1-2	CAIREALDSPSFGYTF	TGTGCCATCAGGGAGGCCTTGGACAGCCCCTCGTTTGGCTACACCTTC
TRBV27	.	.	TRBJ1-5	CASSSWDGTLFSNQPQHF	TGTGCCAGCAGTTCATGGGACGGGACTCTTTTTAGCAATCAGCCCCAGCATTTT
TRBV11-2	.	TRBD1	TRBJ1-1	CASSPRQGTGTEAFF	TGTGCCAGCAGCCCCCGACAGGGGACGGGGACTGAAGCTTTCTTT
TRBV7-9	few	.	TRBJ1-4	CASSLGQVNEKLFF	TGTGCCAGCAGCTTAGGACAGGTTAATGAAAAACTGTTTTTT
TRBV19	.	TRBD1	TRBJ1-5	CASSPHRGLSNQPQHF	TGTGCCAGTAGTCCCCACAGGGGGTTGAGCAATCAGCCCCAGCATTTT
TRBV14	.	.	TRBJ1-4	CASSQRQEKLFF	TGTGCCAGCAGCCAGAGACAGGAAAAACTGTTTTTT
TRBV13	.	.	TRBJ1-4	CASSPGIFDSQNEKLFF	TGTGCCAGCAGCCCAGGGATCTTCGACTCGCAAAATGAAAAACTGTTTTTT
TRBV5-1	once	.	TRBJ2-1	CASSLGGGVGEQFF	TGCGCCAGCAGCTTGGGGGGCGGAGTGGGTGAGCAGTTCTTC
TRBV7-2	.	TRBD1	TRBJ2-5	CASSWGQGAGETQYF	TGTGCCAGCAGCTGGGGACAGGGGGCGGGGGAGACCCAGTACTTC
TRBV18	.	TRBD1	TRBJ2-5	CASSPLTGVRETQYF	TGTGCCAGCTCACCGCTGACAGGGGTTCGGGAGACCCAGTACTTC
TRBV2	.	TRBD2	TRBJ2-7	CASSGTSGGTAYEQYF	TGTGCCAGCAGTGGGACTAGCGGGGGGACCGCCTACGAGCAGTACTTC
TRBV10-1	once	TRBD2	TRBJ2-5	CASKITSGDQETQYF	TGCGCCAGCAAAATCACTAGCGGGGACCAAGAGACCCAGTACTTC
TRBV5-1	.	.	TRBJ2-7	CASSGGRGDSGYEQYF	TGCGCCAGCAGCGGGGGCAGGGGAGATTCAGGCTACGAGCAGTACTTC
TRBV5-1	.	.	TRBJ1-3	CASSLGETGNTIYF	TGCGCCAGCAGCTTAGGGGAAACTGGAAACACCATATATTTT
TRBV5-4	.	TRBD1	TRBJ2-3	CASSLDRGRSDTQYF	TGTGCCAGCAGCTTAGACAGGGGGCGATCAGATACGCAGTATTTT
TRBV28	few	.	TRBJ2-2	CASSPPQGRFWNTGELFF	TGTGCCAGCAGTCCCCCCCAGGGGCGCTTTTGGAACACCGGGGAGCTGTTTTTT
TRBV7-9	.	TRBD1	TRBJ1-6	CASSLPGQGSPLHF	TGTGCCAGCAGCTTACCGGGACAGGGGTCACCCCTCCACTTT
TRBV4-2	once	.	TRBJ1-1	CASSQDPRTEAFF	TGTGCCAGCAGCCAAGACCCTAGGACTGAAGCTTTCTTT
TRBV7-2	.	.	TRBJ1-2	CASSLGTDNYGYTF	TGTGCCAGCAGCTTAGGGACTGATAACTATGGCTACACCTTC
TRBV6-1	.	.	TRBJ1-2	CASSEAQIHYTF	TGTGCCAGCAGTGAAGCGCAGATCCACTACACCTTC
TRBV7-8	.	.	TRBJ1-2	CASSLSPGRGYTF	TGTGCCAGCAGCTTATCGCCCGGGAGAGGCTACACCTTC